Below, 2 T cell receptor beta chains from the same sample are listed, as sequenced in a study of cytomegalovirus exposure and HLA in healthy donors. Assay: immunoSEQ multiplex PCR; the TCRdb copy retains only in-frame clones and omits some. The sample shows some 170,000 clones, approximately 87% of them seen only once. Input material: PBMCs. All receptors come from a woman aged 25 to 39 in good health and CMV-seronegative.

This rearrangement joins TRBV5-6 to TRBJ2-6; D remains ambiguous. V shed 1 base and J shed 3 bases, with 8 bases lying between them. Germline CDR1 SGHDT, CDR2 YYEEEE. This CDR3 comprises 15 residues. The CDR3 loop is CASSLWGYGANVLTF. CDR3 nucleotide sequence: TGTGCCAGCAGCTTGTGGGGTTATGGGGCCAACGTCCTGACTTTC. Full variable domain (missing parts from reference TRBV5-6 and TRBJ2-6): DAGVTQSPTHLIKTRGQQVTLRCSPKSGHDTVSWYQQALGQGPQFIFQYYEEEERQRGNFPDRFSGHQFPNYSSELNVNALLLGDSALYLCASSLWGYGANVLTFGAGSRLTVL.

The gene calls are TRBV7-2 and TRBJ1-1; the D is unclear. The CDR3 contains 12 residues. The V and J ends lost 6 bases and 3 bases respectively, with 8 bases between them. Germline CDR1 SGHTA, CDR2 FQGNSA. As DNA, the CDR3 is TGTGCCAGCAGACGGGTCGACACTGAAGCTTTCTTT. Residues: CASRRVDTEAFF. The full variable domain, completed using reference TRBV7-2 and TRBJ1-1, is GAGVSQSPSNKVTEKGKDVELRCDPISGHTALYWYRQSLGQGLEFLIYFQGNSAPDKSGLPSDRFSAERTGGSVSTLTIQRTQQEDSAVYLCASRRVDTEAFFGQGTRLTVV.